This T cell receptor beta chain was recovered during a study of Ad26.COV2.S vaccination and SARS-CoV-2 variants. Profiling relied on immunoSEQ multiplex PCR, and the TCRdb table lists in-frame clones only, not all of them. Of 40,000 to 55,000 clones listed, around 83% are singletons. Findings and limits, study-wide: Responses of T cells in total may have been underestimated by the TCR breadth and depth analyses. A substantial breadth of spike-specific CD8+ and CD4+ T cell responses after vaccination has been reported.

Note on this clone: Antigen unknown.

This CDR3 region has 16 residues. Per the germline V gene, CDR1 is SNHLY and CDR2 is FYNNEI. Trimming stripped 6 bases from V and 1 base from J, with 18 bases between. The clonotype comes from a human donor who had recovered from COVID-19. The specimen was peripheral blood, collected after recovery from COVID-19. The chain joins TRBV2 to TRBJ1-2; tentative D call: TRBD1 (6 bases). The CDR3 reads CASRNIRTALNYGYTF. For the CDR3, the DNA is TGTGCCAGCAGAAATATTCGGACAGCCCTTAACTATGGCTACACCTTC.